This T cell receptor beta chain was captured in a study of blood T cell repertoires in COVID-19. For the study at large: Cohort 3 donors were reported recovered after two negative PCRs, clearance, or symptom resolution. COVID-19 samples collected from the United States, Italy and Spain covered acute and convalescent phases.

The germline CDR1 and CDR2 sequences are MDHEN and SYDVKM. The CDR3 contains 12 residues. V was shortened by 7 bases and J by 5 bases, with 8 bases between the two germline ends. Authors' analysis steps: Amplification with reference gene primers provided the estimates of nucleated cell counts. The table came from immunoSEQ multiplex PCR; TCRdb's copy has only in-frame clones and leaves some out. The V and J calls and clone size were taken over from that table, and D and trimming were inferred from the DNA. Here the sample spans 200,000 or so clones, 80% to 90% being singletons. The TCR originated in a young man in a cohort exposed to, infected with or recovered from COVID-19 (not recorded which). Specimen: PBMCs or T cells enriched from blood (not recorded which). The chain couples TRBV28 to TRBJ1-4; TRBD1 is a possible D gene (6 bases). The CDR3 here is CASNRGNEKLFF. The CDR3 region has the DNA TGTGCCAGCAATAGGGGGAATGAAAAACTGTTTTTT.